The 18 T cell receptor beta chains in this list originate from one sample, sequenced in a study of tumor-infiltrating lymphocytes in primary liver carcinoma. The authors made TCR beta cDNA from approximately 500 ng total RNA with a constant-region primer. Employing slightly modified ARM-PCR, three nested multiplex PCR rounds were run, and these gave rise to the TCR beta libraries. Running 9 to 11 cycles apiece, the first two PCR rounds relied on TRBV1-TRBV30 forward primers together with a C-beta reverse primer. TCRdb analysed the multiplex PCR reads with MiXCR anew, one entry per CDR3 protein. The table includes some 320,000 distinct CDR3 sequences, approximately 65% detected once. RNA was extracted from whole blood without cell sorting, alongside germline DNA. Sequencing was done on a sample of peripheral blood. The receptor source for this set is a man in his forties with primary liver carcinoma and hepatitis B virus infection.

The chain recombines TRBV6-5 with TRBJ2-5, with a tentative D call TRBD2 (5 bases). The CDR3 is made up of 15 amino acids. Per germline, CDR1 MNHEY and CDR2 SVGAGI. With 5 bases removed from V and 4 bases from J, the gap between germline ends came to 17 bases. This CDR3 reads CASSTSWERVETQYF. The CDR3 DNA follows: TGTGCCAGCAGTACCTCTTGGGAGAGGGTAGAGACCCAGTACTTC.

The chain joins TRBV19 to TRBJ1-5, with D unclear. The V end was cut by 6 bases, the J end by 5 bases, with 20 bases between. This CDR3 is 16 amino acids long. Germline CDR1 reads LNHDA; CDR2 reads SQIVND (reference sequence). CDR3 protein: CASRPGRAPRYQPQHF. In DNA, the CDR3 is TGTGCCAGTAGACCAGGACGGGCTCCAAGGTATCAGCCCCAGCATTTT.

Concerning this clonotype itself: A read error is possible here, since a much larger clone lies one base away. The CDR3: CSVDGRGRDTQYF. DNA for the CDR3: TGCAGCGTTGATGGCAGGGGGAGAGATACGCAGTATTTT. V usage is TRBV29-1 and J usage is TRBJ2-3; 7 positions match TRBD1. The CDR3 spans 13 residues. With V trimmed by 3 bases and J by 5 bases, 5 bases remained unmatched. Germline V CDR1 and CDR2: SQVTM, ANQGSEA.

As for this clonotype: This CDR3 fails to terminate in the conserved phenylalanine or tryptophan, so it likely reflects a read error. The chain joins TRBV11-2 to TRBJ1-3, with no clear D. The germline V gene has CDR1 SGHAT and CDR2 FQNNGV. The CDR3 runs to 13 residues. V was shortened by 7 bases and J by 8 bases, with 15 bases between the two germline ends. CDR3 in DNA: TGTGCCAGCAACCGCCCCGCGGGTCACACCATATATCTT. It encodes CASNRPAGHTIYL.

This clonotype was recorded a few times. The chain combines TRBV28 with TRBJ2-3, with TRBD1 matching over 11 bases. V was clipped by 4 bases and J by 4 bases; unmatched bases: 7. CDR3 length: 16 amino acids. The germline V gene encodes CDR1 MDHEN and CDR2 SYDVKM. This CDR3 reads CASSYPRTGGADTQYF. CDR3 in DNA: TGTGCCAGCAGTTACCCGCGGACAGGGGGCGCAGATACGCAGTATTTT.

As to this clonotype: No conserved phenylalanine or tryptophan is present at the end of the CDR3, so a read error is the likely explanation. The chain has TRBV11-2 and TRBJ1-1; no definite D call. The CDR3 covers 14 residues. CDR1 is SGHAT and CDR2 is FQNNGV in the germline V gene. V was cut by 2 bases and J by 0 bases, with 7 bases left in between. The chain's CDR3 is CASSLCGLNTEAFL. The CDR3 bases are TGTGCCAGCAGCTTATGTGGTTTGAACACTGAAGCTTTCCTT.

With regard to this clonotype: This clone may be a read error of a much larger clone one base away. The rearrangement joins TRBV5-4 to TRBJ2-7, with D possibly matching TRBD2 (6 bases). There are 13 residues in the CDR3. V was shortened by 4 bases and J by 7 bases, with 15 bases between the two germline ends. Germline V CDR1 and CDR2: SGHNT, YYREEE (reference sequence). CDR3 sequence: CASSRDLAREQYF. CDR3 coding DNA: TGTGCCAGCAGCAGGGACTTAGCGAGGGAGCAGTACTTC. Filled out from reference TRBV5-4 and TRBJ2-7, the complete variable domain reads ETGVTQSPTHLIKTRGQQVTLRCSSQSGHNTVSWYQQALGQGPQFIFQYYREEENGRGNFPPRFSGLQFPNYSSELNVNALELDDSALYLCASSRDLAREQYFGPGTRLTVT.

In regard to this clonotype: This may stem from a read error, because a much larger clone lies one nucleotide away. V usage is TRBV6-5 and J usage is TRBJ2-7, with D perhaps assigned TRBD1 or TRBD2 (6 bases each). The CDR3 length is 14 residues. CDR1 is MNHEY and CDR2 is SVGAGI in the germline V gene. V shed 5 bases and J shed 5 bases, with 16 bases lying between them. The CDR3 nucleotides read TGTGCCAGCAGTGCGGGACATCCCCTGGACGAGCAGTACTTC. The encoded protein is CASSAGHPLDEQYF.

With regard to this clonotype: Possible read error: a much larger clone is one base away. J is TRBJ1-2 and V is TRBV5-4, with D perhaps TRBD1 (5 bases). This CDR3 contains 14 residues. CDR1 is SGHNT and CDR2 is YYREEE in the germline V gene (reference sequence). The CDR3 here is CASSSQDRGYGYNF. CDR3 in DNA: TGTGCCAGCAGCTCGCAGGATAGGGGCTATGGCTACAACTTC.

This clonotype was seen many times. This chain uses TRBV6-6 with TRBJ2-1; 9 bases agree with TRBD2. V lost 5 bases and J lost 5; bases outside the gene matches: 4. The CDR3 consists of 14 residues. Per germline, CDR1 MNHNY and CDR2 SVGAGI (reference sequence). The CDR3 spells CASSPTSGNNEQFF. The CDR3 DNA reads as TGTGCCAGCAGTCCGACTAGCGGAAACAATGAGCAGTTCTTC.

Comment on this clonotype: Possible read error: a much larger clone is one base away. Here the CDR3 DNA reads TGTGCCAGCACCGCCGCGCACTCCTATGGCTACACCTTC. This gives the protein CASTAAHSYGYTF. The chain has TRBV12-3 or TRBV12-4 and TRBJ1-2; unclear D gene. Trimming cost V 7 bases and J 4 bases, with 13 bases left between them. CDR3 size: 13 residues.

This clonotype was recorded only once. Without the conserved terminal phenylalanine or tryptophan, this CDR3 likely stems from a read error. The V gene is TRBV5-6, the J gene TRBJ2-2; possibly TRBD1 for D (5 bases). V shed 6 bases and J shed 6 bases, with 18 bases lying between them. CDR1 SGHDT and CDR2 YYEEEE come from the germline V gene. The CDR3 contains 15 residues. The CDR3 DNA reads as TGTGCCAGCACCAAGGACATACTAAGGTCCGGGGAGCTGTTTATT. This codes for CASTKDILRSGELFI.

To note about this clonotype: A much larger clone differs from this one at a single base, so this may be a read error. The chain recombines TRBV6-1 with TRBJ2-3; D is uncertain. The CDR3 extends over 14 amino acids. The V end was cut by 7 bases, the J end by 2 bases, with 13 bases between. Germline loops: CDR1 MNHNS, CDR2 SASEGT. CDR3 residues: CASTDPPLTDTQYF. In DNA, the CDR3 is TGTGCCAGCACTGATCCTCCCCTCACAGATACGCAGTATTTT.

Regarding this clonotype: A read error may be the cause here, since a much bigger clone is one base away. Without the conserved terminal phenylalanine or tryptophan, this CDR3 likely stems from a read error. The chain couples TRBV6-5 to TRBJ1-1, with a weak D call TRBD1 (5 bases). CDR1 MNHEY and CDR2 SVGAGI come from the germline V gene. This CDR3 is 10 amino acids long. V lost 9 bases and J lost 11, with 13 bases in between. CDR3 bases: TGTGCCAGGGATACAGGCCTGGCTTTCGTT. Protein product: CARDTGLAFV.

This rearrangement joins TRBV28 to TRBJ1-2; D is perhaps TRBD1 (5 bases). CDR1 MDHEN and CDR2 SYDVKM come from the germline V gene. CDR3 length: 17 amino acids. V lost 3 bases, J lost 2 bases, and 19 bases lay in between. CDR3 region: CASSFWVKGGGNYGYTF. The CDR3 coding sequence is TGTGCCAGCAGTTTTTGGGTGAAAGGTGGGGGGAACTATGGCTACACCTTC.

Concerning this clonotype itself: The junction does not match germline at one end; this may be a read error. CDR3 amino acids: CASSLAPGSGYERYF. The CDR3 DNA reads as TGTGCCAGCAGCTTAGCGCCGGGCAGCGGATACGAGCGGTACTTT. The chain employs TRBV11-1 and TRBJ2-7; D is possibly TRBD2 (5 bases). Germline-derived CDR1 and CDR2 are SGHAT and FQDESV (reference sequence). The CDR3 runs 15 residues.

About this clonotype itself: A much larger clone sits a single nucleotide away, making a read error possible. The conserved final phenylalanine or tryptophan is absent from the CDR3, which likely points to a read error. The rearrangement uses TRBV6-6 and TRBJ2-7; D is unresolved. V gave up 0 bases and J gave up 0 bases, with 12 bases separating them. The CDR3 spans 16 residues. CDR1 and CDR2 (germline): MNHNY, SVGAGI (reference sequence). CDR3 nucleotides: TGTGCCAGCAGTTACTCCGGCCAGCCCTACTCCTACGAGCAGTACTCC. Encoded protein: CASSYSGQPYSYEQYS.

This clonotype was counted many times. CDR3 residues: CASSERDRVILTLQFF. The CDR3 nucleotides are TGTGCCAGCAGTGAAAGGGACAGGGTTATTTTAACCCTGCAGTTCTTC. The V and J genes are TRBV6-1 and TRBJ2-1; 9 bases fit TRBD1. Germline CDR1 reads MNHNS; CDR2 reads SASEGT. CDR3 length equals 16 residues. V lost 2 bases, J lost 12 bases, and 14 bases stayed unmatched.